This T cell receptor beta chain came from a study of shared clonotypes between healthy human individuals. At the level of the study: Sampling drew on donors who were a couple of women and three men aged 18 to 49.

HIV-negative, healthy adults without recent acute infections or vaccinations were the donors. All the donors were Caucasian adults who lived in Nashville, Tennessee. As handled by the study authors: ImmunoSEQ output lacked quality scores and full-length reads, limiting matched filtering. Sequencing used immunoSEQ multiplex PCR; TCRdb keeps in-frame clones, though not all of them. D and trimming come from the DNA, and the V and J calls and clone size come from that table. The sample lists 450,000 to 500,000 clones; less than 80% were seen once. A word on this clone: The identical CDR3 is also encoded by other nucleotide sequences in the sample.

V lost 5 bases and J lost 2, with 8 bases in between. Germline assignment: CDR1 SGHTA and CDR2 FQGNSA. The CDR3 is 13 residues long. V and J are TRBV7-2 and TRBJ2-3; D not certain. The sequenced sample was PBMCs. This receptor was identified in a woman aged 40 to 50 in good health. Some clones in this sample may be carry-over from other donors' samples. The CDR3 sequence: CASSPRPTDTQYF. The CDR3 DNA sequence: TGTGCCAGCAGCCCGCGACCCACAGATACGCAGTATTTT.